One sample yielded the 8 T cell receptor beta chains listed below, sequenced in a study of read filtering for tumor transcriptome and immune sequencing. This library used roughly 400 ng RNA and molecular barcoded adaptors spanning alpha/delta and beta/gamma chains. TCRdb processed the reads anew with MiXCR; each CDR3 protein has one entry. There are tens of thousands of distinct CDR3 sequences in the sample; roughly 20% occur only once, and 30% to 45% lies in the top ten. Material: a population of CD138-negative cells sorted from bone marrow. The receptors derive from a donor aged 40 or older with multiple myeloma.

In its sample, this clonotype was seen a few times. The genes are TRBV5-5 and TRBJ2-4, with D possibly being TRBD2 (5 bases). The CDR3 runs to 16 residues. V lost 0 bases, J lost 1 base, and 11 bases lay in between. The germline CDR1 and CDR2 sequences are SGHKS and YYEKEE (reference sequence). The CDR3 nucleotides are TGTGCCAGCAGCTTGGTTGCCGGGATCGCCAAAAACATTCAGTACTTC. This codes for CASSLVAGIAKNIQYF.

This clonotype showed up just a few times. The rearrangement uses TRBV29-1 and TRBJ2-3, with TRBD1 as a possible D gene (5 bases). The germline V gene has CDR1 SQVTM and CDR2 ANQGSEA. The CDR3 loop spans 11 amino acids. V dropped 6 bases and J dropped 1 base, with 5 bases sitting between them. The CDR3 region has the DNA TGCAGCGTCAGGGGCACAGATACGCAGTATTTT. It translates to CSVRGTDTQYF.

The V gene is TRBV30, the J gene TRBJ2-7, with 9 bases identical to TRBD1. V lost 6 bases and J lost 5; bases outside the gene matches: 8. Looked up from germline, CDR1 is GTSNPN and CDR2 is SVGIG (reference sequence). The CDR3 extends over 13 amino acids. CDR3 region: CACRGQGMNEQYF. CDR3 nucleotide sequence: TGTGCCTGTAGAGGACAGGGGATGAACGAGCAGTACTTC.

This clonotype was picked up many times. The CDR3 region has the DNA TGTGCCAGCAGCCCGAGGGATTACAATGAGCAGTTCTTC. Residues: CASSPRDYNEQFF. V usage is TRBV11-2 and J usage is TRBJ2-1, with D perhaps matching TRBD2 (5 bases). The CDR3 is 13 residues long. V dropped 5 bases and J dropped 4 bases, with 9 bases sitting between them. Germline V gene sequence: CDR1 SGHAT, CDR2 FQNNGV.

On this clonotype: No conserved phenylalanine or tryptophan ends this CDR3, so it is likely a read error. The V and J genes are TRBV20-1 and TRBJ2-3; 9 bases fit TRBD2. CDR1 is DFQATT and CDR2 is SNEGSKA in the germline V gene (reference sequence). After removal of 3 bases from V and 2 bases from J, the junction contained 6 bases not matched to a gene. This CDR3 is 15 amino acids long. This CDR3 reads CSARPSGITTDTQYS. The CDR3 bases are TGCAGTGCTAGGCCTAGCGGGATTACCACAGATACGCAGTATTCT.

The table lists this clonotype with many counts. The chain employs TRBV6-2 or TRBV6-3 and TRBJ1-5, with a weak D call TRBD1 (6 bases). Germline values: CDR1 MNHEY, CDR2 SVGEGT. The CDR3 consists of 13 residues. V was shortened by 10 bases and J by 7 bases, with 17 bases between the two germline ends. CDR3 in amino acids: CATRRQGPQPQHF. The CDR3 nucleotides read TGTGCCACCCGACGGCAGGGGCCGCAGCCCCAGCATTTT.

The chain is built from TRBV5-4 and TRBJ2-4; 9 bases match TRBD1. CDR1 is SGHNT and CDR2 is YYREEE in the germline V gene (reference sequence). Unmatched junction bases numbered 5, after V lost 4 bases and J lost 0 bases. This CDR3 region has 16 residues. The CDR3 region is CASSVTGGRAKNIQYF. The CDR3 DNA follows: TGTGCCAGCAGCGTCACAGGGGGCCGAGCCAAAAACATTCAGTACTTC. Full variable domain (remainder filled in from reference TRBV5-4 and TRBJ2-4): ETGVTQSPTHLIKTRGQQVTLRCSSQSGHNTVSWYQQALGQGPQFIFQYYREEENGRGNFPPRFSGLQFPNYSSELNVNALELDDSALYLCASSVTGGRAKNIQYFGAGTRLSVL.

The table lists this clonotype with many counts. V gene TRBV29-1 combines with J gene TRBJ2-1; 10 bases are shared with TRBD2. After removal of 3 bases from V and 0 bases from J, the junction contained 17 bases not matched to a gene. This CDR3 region has 20 residues. The germline V gene encodes CDR1 SQVTM and CDR2 ANQGSEA. CDR3 amino acids: CSVEGGPGTSDPSSYNEQFF. The CDR3 nucleotides read TGCAGCGTTGAGGGGGGCCCCGGGACTAGCGACCCGAGCTCCTACAATGAGCAGTTCTTC.